Sequencing of this T cell receptor (beta chain) was carried out in a study of cytomegalovirus exposure and HLA in healthy donors. Using immunoSEQ multiplex PCR, the repertoire was profiled, and TCRdb retains in-frame clones only, with some absent. The table records about 160,000 clones, roughly 86% of them present only once. Trimming at V came to 2 bases and at J to 0 bases, leaving 3 bases not matched to a gene. Germline V gene data show CDR1 as MNHEY and CDR2 as SMNVEV (reference sequence). The length of the CDR3 is 15 residues. Sample: PBMCs. The clonotype was recovered from a woman between 18 and 29 years old in good health and CMV-seropositive. This sequence joins TRBV27 and TRBJ1-1, with 7 bases that match TRBD1. The CDR3 nucleotides read TGTGCCAGCAGTTTAGACAGGGTTATGAACACTGAAGCTTTCTTT. Translated: CASSLDRVMNTEAFF.